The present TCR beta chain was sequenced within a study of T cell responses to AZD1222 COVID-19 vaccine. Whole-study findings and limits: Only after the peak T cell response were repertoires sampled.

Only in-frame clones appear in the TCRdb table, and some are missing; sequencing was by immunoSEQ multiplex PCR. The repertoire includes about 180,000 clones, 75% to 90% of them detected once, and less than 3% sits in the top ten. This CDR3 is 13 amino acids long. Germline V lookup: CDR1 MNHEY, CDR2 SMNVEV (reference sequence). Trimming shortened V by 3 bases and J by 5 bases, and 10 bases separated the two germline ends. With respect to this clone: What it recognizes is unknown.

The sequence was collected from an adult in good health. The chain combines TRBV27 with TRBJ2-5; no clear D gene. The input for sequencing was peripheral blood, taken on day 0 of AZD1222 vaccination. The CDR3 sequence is CASSFEADETQYF. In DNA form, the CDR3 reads TGTGCCAGCAGTTTTGAAGCAGACGAGACCCAGTACTTC.